The following is a T cell receptor (beta chain) sequence with its context. These data originate in a study of T cell responses to AZD1222 COVID-19 vaccine. This CDR3 contains 18 residues. Germline V gene data show CDR1 as MNHNS and CDR2 as SASEGT. The V and J ends lost 4 bases and 0 bases, in that order; junction bases with no gene match: 11. The repertoire was sequenced with immunoSEQ multiplex PCR; TCRdb's copy has only in-frame clones and lacks some. The repertoire holds approximately 170,000 clones, approximately 93% seen once, with about 3.9% in the top ten. The V call is TRBV6-1, the J call TRBJ1-5, with 8 bases fitting TRBD1. The clonotype comes from an adult in good health. The sample here was peripheral blood, taken on day 0 of AZD1222 vaccination. CDR3 nucleotide sequence: TGTGCCAGCAGTGTACTCGACAGGGGAGGATATAGCAATCAGCCCCAGCATTTT. It encodes CASSVLDRGGYSNQPQHF.